The following is a T cell receptor (beta chain) sequence with its context. The method was immunoSEQ multiplex PCR; TCRdb's version includes in-frame clones alone and lacks a portion of them. Counted here are about 390,000 clones, approximately 87% occurring once; the ten biggest clones make up 10%. These data belong to a study of blood T cell repertoires in COVID-19. Turning to the study itself: Donors in the United States, Italy and Spain gave samples during acute or convalescent COVID-19.

Germline CDR1 and CDR2: KGHDR and SFDVKD. This CDR3 is 14 amino acids long. V lost 3 bases, J lost 6 bases, and 13 bases lay in between. What was sequenced was PBMCs or T cells enriched from blood (not recorded which). This rearrangement joins TRBV24-1 to TRBJ1-1, with D tentatively TRBD1 (6 bases). The receptor's source is a woman aged 50 to 60 who had recovered from COVID-19. CDR3 protein: CATSDRFTGSEAFF. As DNA, the CDR3 is TGTGCCACCAGTGATCGATTCACAGGGTCTGAAGCTTTCTTT.